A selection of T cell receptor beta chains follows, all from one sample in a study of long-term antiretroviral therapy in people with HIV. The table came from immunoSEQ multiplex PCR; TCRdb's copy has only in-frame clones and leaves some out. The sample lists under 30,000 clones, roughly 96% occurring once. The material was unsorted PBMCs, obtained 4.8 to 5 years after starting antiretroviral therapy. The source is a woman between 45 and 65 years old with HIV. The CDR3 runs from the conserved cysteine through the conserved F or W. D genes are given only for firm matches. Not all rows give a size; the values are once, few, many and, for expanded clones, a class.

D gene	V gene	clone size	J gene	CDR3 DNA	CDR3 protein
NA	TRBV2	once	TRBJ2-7	TGTGCCAGCAGTGAAGCCGGACAGCCTCCCTCCTACGAGCAGTACTTC	CASSEAGQPPSYEQYF
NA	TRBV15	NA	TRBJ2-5	TGTGCCACCAGCAGAGGGAGGGAGACCCAGTACTTC	CATSRGRETQYF
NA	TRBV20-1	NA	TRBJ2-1	TGCAGTGCTAGTAATGCGATTGAGCAGTTCTTC	CSASNAIEQFF
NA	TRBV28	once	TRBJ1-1	TGTGCCAGCAGTGGCTTCGGTGAAGCTTTCTTT	CASSGFGEAFF
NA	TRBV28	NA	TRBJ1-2	TGTGCCAGCAGTTTAGGCATCCGGGGGCAATACTATGGCTACACCTTC	CASSLGIRGQYYGYTF
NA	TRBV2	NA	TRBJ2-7	TGTGCCAGCAGCGCCGGGACTGGTACCTACGAGCAGTACTTC	CASSAGTGTYEQYF
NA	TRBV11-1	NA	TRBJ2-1	TGTGCCAGCAGCTTAGCGGGCACGGGGAAGGACTCCTACAATGAGCAGTTCTTC	CASSLAGTGKDSYNEQFF
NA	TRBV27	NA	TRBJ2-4	TGTGCCAGCAGTGCCTACAGGGATGGAGGCATTCAGTACTTC	CASSAYRDGGIQYF
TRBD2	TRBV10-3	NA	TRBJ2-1	TGTGCCATCAGTGAGACTCGGACTAGCGGGATTTCCTCCTACAATGAGCAGTTCTTC	CAISETRTSGISSYNEQFF
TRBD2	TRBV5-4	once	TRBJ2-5	TGTGCCAGCAGAAAAGGGACTAGCGGGCAAGAGACCCAGTACTTC	CASRKGTSGQETQYF
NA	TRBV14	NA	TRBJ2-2	TGTGCCAGCAGCCCCGGACGTAGTATCGCCGGGGAGCTGTTTTTT	CASSPGRSIAGELFF
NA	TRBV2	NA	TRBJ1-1	TGTGCCAGCGGAGTGGGGGAGACTGCTTTCTTT	CASGVGETAFF
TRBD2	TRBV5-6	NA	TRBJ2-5	TGTGCCAGCAGCTTGCTAACGGGACTAGCGGGACGGAGCGAAGAGACCCAGTACTTC	CASSLLTGLAGRSEETQYF
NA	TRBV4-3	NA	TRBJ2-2	TGCGCCAGCAGCCAAGGCCCTACTGTTGCGAACACCGGGGAGCTGTTTTTT	CASSQGPTVANTGELFF
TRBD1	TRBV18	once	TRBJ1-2	TGTGCCAGCTCACCACCACAGGGGCAATTTGATGGCTACACCTTC	CASSPPQGQFDGYTF
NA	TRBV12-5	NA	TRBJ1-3	TGTGCTAGTCAACTCTCTGGAAACACCATATATTTT	CASQLSGNTIYF
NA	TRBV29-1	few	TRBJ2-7	TGCAGCGTTGTAATCCAGGGTCAGATCTACGAGCAGTACTTC	CSVVIQGQIYEQYF
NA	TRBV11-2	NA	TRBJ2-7	TGTGCCAGCAGCTTAGCTGGGGGCGACGAGCAGTACTTC	CASSLAGGDEQYF
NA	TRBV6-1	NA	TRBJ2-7	TGTGCCCTAAGGGACACTACATCCTACGAGCAGTACTTC	CALRDTTSYEQYF
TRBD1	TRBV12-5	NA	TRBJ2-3	TGTGCTAGTGGCCCCGGGACAGGGGGCACAGATACGCAGTATTTT	CASGPGTGGTDTQYF
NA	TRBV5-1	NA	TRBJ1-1	TGCGCCAGCAGAAAGGAGCTGAACACTGAAGCTTTCTTT	CASRKELNTEAFF
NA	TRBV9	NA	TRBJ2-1	TGTGCCAGCAGCACCCCGACAGGAGCCCCGGGAAATGAGCAGTTCTTC	CASSTPTGAPGNEQFF
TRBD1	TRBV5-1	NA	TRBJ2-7	TGCGCCAGCAGAAGGGACAGCGGCCCCTACGAGCAGTACTTC	CASRRDSGPYEQYF